Detailed here is one TCR beta chain. This clonotype was counted ten times or more. The antigen this receptor binds is unknown. No base quality values were provided; no much bigger clone lies one nucleotide off. Separate amplification of TCR alpha and beta chain libraries was performed from the second PCR step onward. The CMV status of each donor was determined by measuring IFNgamma production from CD4+ T cells after fresh PBMCs had been stimulated overnight with CMV viral lysate. Miltenyi beads were used first to positively select CD4 T cells, and CD8 T cells were then positively selected from the CD4-negative fraction. After staining for CD3, CD4, CD8, CD45RA, CD27 and a live/dead dye, cells were sorted on a BD Aria II into four subsets based on CD45RA and CD27. Blood was obtained from a few healthy volunteers, and the blood from each volunteer was fractionated into CD4 and CD8 T cells and subsequently into four differentiation subsets. Approximately 0.13 L of peripheral blood was drawn per donor, and PBMC were isolated by Ficoll-Paque PLUS density-gradient centrifugation. Sorted cells were lysed in RLT buffer, and RNA was extracted with a Qiagen RNeasy kit and stored at -80°C.

Trimming at the junction amounts to 4 bases on V and 8 bases on J, and the germline ends lie 9 bases apart. From its cysteine to its phenylalanine, the CDR3 spans 12 amino acids. This entry keeps only the CDR3 DNA: 36 bases, framed from base 1. The germline V gene sets CDR1 to MNHEY and CDR2 to SVGAGI. The protocol used for the library was UMI-ligation and nested PCR. An equimolar mix of two oligonucleotides covering both TRBC1 and TRBC2 was used as the beta constant-region primer. A single-stranded oligonucleotide carrying the SP2 primer and a 12-nucleotide UMI was ligated to the 3' end of the cDNA by T4 RNA ligase 1. The ligated cDNA went through four rounds of PCR with nested alpha and beta constant-region primers together with the SP2 primer. The ligation reaction was incubated at 16°C for about 18-25 hours. PCR2 was typically run as a SYBR Green qPCR and stopped at a predetermined threshold to prevent over-amplification. Agencourt AMPure XP magnetic beads were used for all purifications after the first. Library amounts were measured by Qubit and library quality was assessed on a TapeStation, where the main peak was expected at around 650 bp. Sequencing of the pooled libraries was done on an Illumina MiSeq using v2 2x251 paired-end kits, which typically yielded 1-2 million reads per sample. Libraries were pooled at approximately 4 nM per sample, and roughly 4.5-7.5% PhiX was added to improve cluster recognition. For the original study's pipeline: Decombinator assigned V and J genes to Demultiplexor-processed FASTQ reads by tag matching, allowing a single base-pair mismatch. By using UMIs, Collapsinator corrected both sequencing errors and the frequency errors caused by PCR heterogeneity. CDR3Translator translated TCRs and extracted CDR3s from the conserved cysteine to the FGXG phenylalanine, flagging non-productive sequences. Gini, Shannon entropy and inverse Simpson indices were calculated on repertoires that had been subsampled to equal numbers of UMI-defined TCRs. Power-law fits to clonotype abundance distributions were performed by maximum likelihood within the linear range. On one naive CD8 sample, the pipeline and MIGEC gave similar UMI counts, unique TCR numbers and clonal distributions. Repertoires were searched for around 7,300 CMV-associated CDR3 sequences compiled from VDJdb and a published dataset. TCRdb cleaned the public reads at Q25 with fastp, built clones with MiXCR and kept in-frame beta chains. When rows share a CDR3 protein, they turn into one entry using the most common DNA and genes. The V and J calls here are based on TCRdb, not the publication. The sample has 75,000 to 85,000 distinct CDR3 sequences on record, 10% to 15% of them singletons. The ten biggest clones cover approximately 0.94% of the sample.

The sample is drawn from a study of naive and memory T cell subsets (dated 2017 in TCRdb). Concerning the study at large: The study applied an open-source, UMI-based TCR alpha and beta sequencing pipeline to sorted naive and memory peripheral blood T cell subsets. RNA was DNase-treated and reverse transcribed with TCR constant-region primers, mostly using SuperScript III. Complete agreement was observed between the functional CMV T cell responses and the IgG serology results. What the research found in general, with its limitations: In both CD4 and CD8 cells, a rise in Gini index and a fall in Shannon and inverse Simpson diversity were observed from naive through CM, EM and EMRA. Clonotypes were defined as single alpha or beta chain sequences, not paired alpha/beta receptors. The repertoire findings for the naive and memory subsets could not be validated against a ground truth, as none was available. After error correction, over 90% of naive TCR sequences appeared only once, giving much steeper abundance distributions than memory subsets. RNA-based TCR counts may be influenced by expression changes linked to T cell activation and differentiation. A power law was followed by TCR abundance, with an exponent that differed between naive and memory subsets but was consistent across the three individuals.

This clonotype was sampled from a human donor in good health. What was sequenced was central memory CD4+ T cells from blood. The cell subset or site label here, explained by the study, means: central memory, CD45RA- CD27+. The receptor chain draws on TRBV6-5 and TRBJ2-1; a tentative D match to TRBD1 spans 6 bases. The DNA reads as follows: TGTGCCAGCAGTTCACAGGGACATGAGCAGTTCTTC. It translates to CASSSQGHEQFF.